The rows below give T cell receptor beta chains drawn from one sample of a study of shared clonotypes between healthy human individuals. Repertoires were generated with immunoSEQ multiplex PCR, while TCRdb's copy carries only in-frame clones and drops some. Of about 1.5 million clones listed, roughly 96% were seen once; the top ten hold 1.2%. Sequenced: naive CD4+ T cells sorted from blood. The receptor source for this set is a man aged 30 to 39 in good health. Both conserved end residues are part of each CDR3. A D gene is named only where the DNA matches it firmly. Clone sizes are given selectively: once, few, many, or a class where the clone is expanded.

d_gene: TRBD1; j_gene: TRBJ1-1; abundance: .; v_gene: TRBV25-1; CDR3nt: TGTGCCAGCAGTGATGGAGGGGGCGCCGGCACTGAAGCTTTCTTT; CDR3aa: CASSDGGGAGTEAFF
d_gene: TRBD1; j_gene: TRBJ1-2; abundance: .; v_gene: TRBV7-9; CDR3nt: TGTGCCAGCAGCCGAAAACCGGGACAGGATCTCTATGGCTACACCTTC; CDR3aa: CASSRKPGQDLYGYTF
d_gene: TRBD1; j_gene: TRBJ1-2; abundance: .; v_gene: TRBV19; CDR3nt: TGTGCCAGTAGTATGGGACAGGGCAACTGGTATGGCTACACCTTC; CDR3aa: CASSMGQGNWYGYTF
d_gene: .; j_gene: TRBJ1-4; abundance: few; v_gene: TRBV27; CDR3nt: TGTGCCAGCAGTTTGAGGGGACTGACCCCTAATGAAAAACTGTTTTTT; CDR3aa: CASSLRGLTPNEKLFF
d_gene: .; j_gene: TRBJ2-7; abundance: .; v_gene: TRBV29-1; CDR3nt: TGCAGCGCCCGACAGACAGGAATCTACGAGCAGTACTTC; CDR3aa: CSARQTGIYEQYF
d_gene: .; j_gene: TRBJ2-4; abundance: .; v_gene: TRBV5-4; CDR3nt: TGTGCCAGCAGCACGGACCCCGACGTAGGAAACATTCAGTACTTC; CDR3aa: CASSTDPDVGNIQYF
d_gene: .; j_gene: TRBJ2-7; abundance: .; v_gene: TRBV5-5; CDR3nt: TGTGCCACCACAACCCACGAGCAGTACTTC; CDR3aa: CATTTHEQYF
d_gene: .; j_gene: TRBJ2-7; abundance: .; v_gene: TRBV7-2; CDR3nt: TGTGCCAGCAGCTTTCGGACGTATTCCTACGAGCAGTACTTC; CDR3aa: CASSFRTYSYEQYF
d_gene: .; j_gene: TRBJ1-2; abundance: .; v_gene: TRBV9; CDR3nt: TGTGCCAGCAGCGTAGTCGGGGGCGCGGACTATGGCTACACCTTC; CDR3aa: CASSVVGGADYGYTF
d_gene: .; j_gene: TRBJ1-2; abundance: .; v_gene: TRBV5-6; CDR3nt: TGTGCCAGCAGCCGTCGGACACCCTACTATGGCTACACCTTC; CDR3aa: CASSRRTPYYGYTF
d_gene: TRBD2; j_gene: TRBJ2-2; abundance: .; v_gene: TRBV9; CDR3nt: TGTGCCAGCAGCGGGGGACTAGCGGAGTTTATTAACACCGGGGAGCTGTTTTTT; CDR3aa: CASSGGLAEFINTGELFF
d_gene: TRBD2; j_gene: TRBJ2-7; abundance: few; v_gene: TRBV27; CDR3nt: TGTGCCAGCAGTGGTAGCGGGAGGGTGGACGAGCAGTACTTC; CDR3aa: CASSGSGRVDEQYF
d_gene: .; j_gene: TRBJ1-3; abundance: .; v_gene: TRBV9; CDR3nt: TGTGCCAGCAGCGTAGCGGTGGGAAACACCATATATTTT; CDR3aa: CASSVAVGNTIYF
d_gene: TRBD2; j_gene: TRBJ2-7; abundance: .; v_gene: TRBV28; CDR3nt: TGTGCCAGCAGTTTCGAAGGGACTAGCGGGATCGAGCAGTACTTC; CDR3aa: CASSFEGTSGIEQYF
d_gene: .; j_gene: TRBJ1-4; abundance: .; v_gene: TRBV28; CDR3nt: TGTGCCAGCAGTTCTCCCCAGGGGAGTGAAAAACTGTTTTTT; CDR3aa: CASSSPQGSEKLFF
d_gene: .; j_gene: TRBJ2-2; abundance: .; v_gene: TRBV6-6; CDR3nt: TGTGCCAGCAGTCGGATGGACACCGGGGAGCTGTTTTTT; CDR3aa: CASSRMDTGELFF
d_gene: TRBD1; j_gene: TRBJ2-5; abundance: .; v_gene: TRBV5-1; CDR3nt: TGCGCCAGCAGCTACGCTCCGGGACAGGGAGGAGAGACCCAGTACTTC; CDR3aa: CASSYAPGQGGETQYF
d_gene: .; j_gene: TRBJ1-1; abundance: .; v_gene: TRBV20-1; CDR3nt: TGCAGTGCTAGGACGGGTTTTCTCGCTTTCTTT; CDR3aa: CSARTGFLAFF
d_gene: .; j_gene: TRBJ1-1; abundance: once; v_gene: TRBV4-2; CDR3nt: TGTGCCAGCAGCCAAGATAGTAGCGGGGGGCCCCGGAACACTGAAGCTTTCTTT; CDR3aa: CASSQDSSGGPRNTEAFF
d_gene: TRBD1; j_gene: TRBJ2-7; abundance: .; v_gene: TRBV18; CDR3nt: TGTGCCAGCTCTCCCGAGGGGGCCCACGAGCAGTACTTC; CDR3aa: CASSPEGAHEQYF
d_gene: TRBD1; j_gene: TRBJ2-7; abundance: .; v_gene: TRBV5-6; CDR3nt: TGTGCCAGCAGCTTGGGGGACAGGTCCTACGAGCAGTACTTC; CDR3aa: CASSLGDRSYEQYF
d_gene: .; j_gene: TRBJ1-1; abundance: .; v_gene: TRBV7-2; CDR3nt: TGTGCCAGCAGCTTAAGAGGGACTAGCACTGAAGCTTTCTTT; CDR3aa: CASSLRGTSTEAFF
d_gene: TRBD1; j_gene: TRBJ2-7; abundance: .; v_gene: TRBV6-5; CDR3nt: TGTGCCAGCAGGCCGGGACAGAGACGGGTGGAGTACTTC; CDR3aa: CASRPGQRRVEYF
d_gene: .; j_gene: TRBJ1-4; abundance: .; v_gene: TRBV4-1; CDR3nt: TGCGCCAGCAGCCAAGACCGGGCAACTAATGAAAAACTGTTTTTT; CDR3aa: CASSQDRATNEKLFF
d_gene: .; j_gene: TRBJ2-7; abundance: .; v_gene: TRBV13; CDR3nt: TGTGCCAGCAGCTCCCTAACGGGCCCGTCGTCCTACGAGCAGTACTTC; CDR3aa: CASSSLTGPSSYEQYF
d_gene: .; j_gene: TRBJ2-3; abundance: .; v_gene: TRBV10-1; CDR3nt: TGCGCCAGCAGTGTCAACCCGACAGATACGCAGTATTTT; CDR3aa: CASSVNPTDTQYF
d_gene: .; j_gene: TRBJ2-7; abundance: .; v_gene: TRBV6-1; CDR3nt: TGTGCCAGCAGGCAGGAGTTACCCTACGAGCAGTACTTC; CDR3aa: CASRQELPYEQYF
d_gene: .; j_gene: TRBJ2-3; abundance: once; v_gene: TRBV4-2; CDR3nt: TGTGCCAGCAGCCCGGGCTATGTCTCGCGAGGGGGGCGCATGGGGCTTTTAGATACGCAGTATTTT; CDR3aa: CASSPGYVSRGGRMGLLDTQYF
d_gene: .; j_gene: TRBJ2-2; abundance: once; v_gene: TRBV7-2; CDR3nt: TGTGCCAGCAGCTGGAGGGTCCCGAACACCGGGGAGCTGTTTTTT; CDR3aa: CASSWRVPNTGELFF
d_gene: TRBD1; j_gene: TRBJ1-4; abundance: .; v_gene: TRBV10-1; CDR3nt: TGCGCCAGCAGTGAGTCCGAGGGGACAGAGGAGGAAAAACTGTTTTTT; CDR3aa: CASSESEGTEEEKLFF
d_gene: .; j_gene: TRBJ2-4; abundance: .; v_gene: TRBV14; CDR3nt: TGTGCCAGCAGCCCAATACAGGGGGGGAAAAACATTCAGTACTTC; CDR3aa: CASSPIQGGKNIQYF